This TCR beta chain was sequenced in a study of chemoradiotherapy in HPV16-positive cancers. Study-level background: A couple of HPV16-positive patients' cells yielded candidate HPV-specific clones and common motifs.

With respect to this clone: Its antigen is unidentified.

Germline V gene sequence: CDR1 LNHDA, CDR2 SQIVND (reference sequence). Deletions cut 4 bases from V and 6 bases from J, with 12 bases between. The CDR3 loop spans 13 amino acids. Sequenced by immunoSEQ multiplex PCR; TCRdb stores in-frame clones only, minus some. The repertoire has 10,000 to 15,000 clones, 70% to 80% of them found once; the top ten carry approximately 1%. Broader study findings: The functional HPV-specific definition rests on just a couple of HPV16-positive patients. During treatment, candidate HPV-specific clones and E7-related motifs expanded in tumor. HPV-responsive T-cell expansion during chemoradiotherapy was linked to improved recurrence-free survival in HPV16-positive patients.

The rearrangement uses TRBV19 and TRBJ1-1; D perhaps matches TRBD1 (5 bases). This clonotype originated in a human donor with HPV-associated anogenital cancer. The sample here was taken from a patient who underwent chemoradiotherapy. The CDR3 DNA follows: TGTGCCAGTAGTACCGCGCGGGGGGCTGAAGCTTTCTTT. Translated: CASSTARGAEAFF.